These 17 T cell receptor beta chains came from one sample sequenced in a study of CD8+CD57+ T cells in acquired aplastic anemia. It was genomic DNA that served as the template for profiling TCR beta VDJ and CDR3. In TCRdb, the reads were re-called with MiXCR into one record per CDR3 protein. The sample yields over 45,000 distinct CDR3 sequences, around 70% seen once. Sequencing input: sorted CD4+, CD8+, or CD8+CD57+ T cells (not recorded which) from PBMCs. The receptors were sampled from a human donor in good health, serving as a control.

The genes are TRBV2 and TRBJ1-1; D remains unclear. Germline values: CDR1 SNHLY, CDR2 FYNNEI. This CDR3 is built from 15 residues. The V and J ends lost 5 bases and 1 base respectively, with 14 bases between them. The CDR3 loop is CASSRLGNENTEAFF. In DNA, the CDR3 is TGTGCCAGCAGTCGGTTGGGGAATGAGAACACTGAAGCTTTCTTT.

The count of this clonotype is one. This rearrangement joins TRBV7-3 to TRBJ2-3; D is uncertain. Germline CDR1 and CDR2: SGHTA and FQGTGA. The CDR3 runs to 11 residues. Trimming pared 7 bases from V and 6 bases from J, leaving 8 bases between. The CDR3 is CASILKDTQYF. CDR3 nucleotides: TGTGCCAGCATCCTCAAGGATACGCAGTATTTT.

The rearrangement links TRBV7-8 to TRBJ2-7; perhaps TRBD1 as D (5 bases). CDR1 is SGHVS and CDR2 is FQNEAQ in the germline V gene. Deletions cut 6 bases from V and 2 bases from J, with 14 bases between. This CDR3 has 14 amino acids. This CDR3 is CASRPGQGTYEQYF. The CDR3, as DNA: TGTGCCAGCAGGCCAGGGCAGGGAACCTACGAGCAGTACTTC.

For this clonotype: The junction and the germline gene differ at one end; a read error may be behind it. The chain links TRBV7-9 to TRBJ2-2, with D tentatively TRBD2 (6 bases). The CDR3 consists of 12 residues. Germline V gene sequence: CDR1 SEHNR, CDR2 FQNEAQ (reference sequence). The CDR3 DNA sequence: TGTGCCAGCAGCTTGGTAGGCGGGGAGCTGTCTTTT. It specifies CASSLVGGELSF.

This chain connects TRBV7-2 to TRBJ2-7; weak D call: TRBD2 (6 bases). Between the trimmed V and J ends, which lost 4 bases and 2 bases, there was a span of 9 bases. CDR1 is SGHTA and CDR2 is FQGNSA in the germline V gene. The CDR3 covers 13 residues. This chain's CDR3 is CASSYGGTYEQYF. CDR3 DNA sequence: TGTGCCAGCAGCTATGGGGGGACCTACGAGCAGTACTTC.

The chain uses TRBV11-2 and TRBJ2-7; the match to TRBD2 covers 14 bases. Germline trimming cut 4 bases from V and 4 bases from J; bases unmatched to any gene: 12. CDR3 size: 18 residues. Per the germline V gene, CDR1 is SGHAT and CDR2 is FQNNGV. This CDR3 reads CASSSYPATSGGGYEQYF. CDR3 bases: TGTGCCAGCAGCTCCTATCCCGCGACTAGCGGGGGGGGTTACGAGCAGTACTTC.

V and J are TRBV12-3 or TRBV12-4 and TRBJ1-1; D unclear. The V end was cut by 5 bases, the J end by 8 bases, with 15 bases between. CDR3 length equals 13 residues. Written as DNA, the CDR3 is TGTGCCAGCAGTGCCCTAAAAACCGGAGAAGCTTTCTTT. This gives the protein CASSALKTGEAFF.

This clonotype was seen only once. The CDR3 region is CASSRTGTESSPLHF. In DNA, the CDR3 is TGTGCCAGCAGTCGGACCGGGACAGAGTCTTCACCCCTCCACTTT. The genes are TRBV6-1 and TRBJ1-6; the match to TRBD1 covers 7 bases. V lost 5 bases and J lost 9; bases outside the gene matches: 10. Germline V gives CDR1 MNHNS, CDR2 SASEGT. The CDR3 length is 15 residues.

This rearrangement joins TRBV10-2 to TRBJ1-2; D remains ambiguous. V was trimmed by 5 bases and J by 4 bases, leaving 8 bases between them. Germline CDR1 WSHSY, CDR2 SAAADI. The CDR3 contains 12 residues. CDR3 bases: TGCGCCAGCAGTCCAGGCTCCTATGGCTACACCTTC. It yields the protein CASSPGSYGYTF.

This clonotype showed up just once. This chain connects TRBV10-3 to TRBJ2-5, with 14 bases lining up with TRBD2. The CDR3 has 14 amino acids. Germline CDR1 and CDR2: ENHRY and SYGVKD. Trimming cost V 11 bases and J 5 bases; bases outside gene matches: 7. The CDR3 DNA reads TGTGCCTCAGGGACTAGCGGGAGTCTGGAGACCCAGTACTTC. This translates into CASGTSGSLETQYF.

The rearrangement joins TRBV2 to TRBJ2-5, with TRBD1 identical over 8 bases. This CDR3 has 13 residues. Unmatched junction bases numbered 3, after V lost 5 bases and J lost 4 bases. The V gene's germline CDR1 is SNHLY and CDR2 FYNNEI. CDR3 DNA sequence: TGTGCCAGCAGTAATGGACAGGGAGAGACCCAGTACTTC. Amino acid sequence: CASSNGQGETQYF. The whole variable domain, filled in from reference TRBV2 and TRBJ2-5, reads EPEVTQTPSHQVTQMGQEVILRCVPISNHLYFYWYRQILGQKVEFLVSFYNNEISEKSEIFDDQFSVERPDGSNFTLKIRSTKLEDSAMYFCASSNGQGETQYFGPGTRLLVL.

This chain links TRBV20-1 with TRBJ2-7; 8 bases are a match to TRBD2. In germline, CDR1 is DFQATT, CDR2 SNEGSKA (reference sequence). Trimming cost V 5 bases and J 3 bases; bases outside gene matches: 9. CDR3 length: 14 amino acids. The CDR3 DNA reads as TGCAGTGCTCAGCCTACTAGCGGACGCTACGAGCAGTACTTC. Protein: CSAQPTSGRYEQYF.

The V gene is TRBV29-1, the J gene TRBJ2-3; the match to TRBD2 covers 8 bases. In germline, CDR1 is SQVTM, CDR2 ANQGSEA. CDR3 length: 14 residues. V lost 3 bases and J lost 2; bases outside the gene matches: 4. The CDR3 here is CSVDAGGPTDTQYF. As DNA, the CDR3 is TGCAGCGTTGACGCGGGAGGCCCCACAGATACGCAGTATTTT.

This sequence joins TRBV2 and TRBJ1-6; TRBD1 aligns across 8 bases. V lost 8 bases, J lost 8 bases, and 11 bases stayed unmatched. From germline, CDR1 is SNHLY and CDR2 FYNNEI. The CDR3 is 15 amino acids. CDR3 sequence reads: CASSERRTGYSPLHF. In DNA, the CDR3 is TGTGCCAGCTCCGAACGACGGACAGGGTATTCACCCCTCCACTTT.

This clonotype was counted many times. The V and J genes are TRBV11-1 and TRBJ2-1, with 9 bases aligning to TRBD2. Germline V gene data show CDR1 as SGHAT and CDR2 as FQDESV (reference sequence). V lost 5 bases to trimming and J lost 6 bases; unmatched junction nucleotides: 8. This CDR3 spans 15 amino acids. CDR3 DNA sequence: TGTGCCAGCAGCGACGGTAGCGGGAGCCCCAATGAGCAGTTCTTC. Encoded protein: CASSDGSGSPNEQFF.

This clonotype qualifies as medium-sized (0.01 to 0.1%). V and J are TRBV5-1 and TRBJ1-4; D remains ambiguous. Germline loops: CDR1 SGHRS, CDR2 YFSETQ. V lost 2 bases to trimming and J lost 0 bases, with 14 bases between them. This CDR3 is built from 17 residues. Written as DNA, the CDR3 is TGCGCCAGCAGCTTCGGTCCGGATCAGGCAACTAATGAAAAACTGTTTTTT. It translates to CASSFGPDQATNEKLFF.

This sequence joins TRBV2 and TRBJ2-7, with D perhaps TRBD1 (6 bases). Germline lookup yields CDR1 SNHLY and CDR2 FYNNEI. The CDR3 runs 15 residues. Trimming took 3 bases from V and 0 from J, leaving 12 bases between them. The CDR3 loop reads CASSDLQGPSYEQYF. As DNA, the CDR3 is TGTGCCAGCAGTGACCTACAGGGCCCCTCCTACGAGCAGTACTTC.